A selection of T cell receptor beta chains follows, all from one sample in a study of cytomegalovirus exposure and HLA in healthy donors. Libraries were prepared by immunoSEQ multiplex PCR; TCRdb keeps only in-frame clonotypes and omits some of them. The repertoire holds 100,000 to 150,000 clones, with around three quarters as singletons. Sequencing was done on a sample of PBMCs. Receptor source: a female donor in good health and CMV-seronegative. Both conserved end residues are part of each CDR3. Fields, in order: V gene, J gene, D gene, clone size, CDR3 protein, CDR3 DNA. A D gene is named only where the DNA matches it firmly. Size tells how often a clone was seen (once, few, many) or the class of an expanded clone, and some rows leave it out.

V: TRBV10-3
J: TRBJ2-7
D: -
size: few
CDR3: CAISENRRTYEQYF
DNA: TGTGCCATCAGTGAGAACAGACGTACCTACGAGCAGTACTTC

V: TRBV7-3
J: TRBJ2-7
D: TRBD1
size: -
CDR3: CASSLGTGGTYEQYF
DNA: TGTGCCAGCAGCTTAGGGACAGGGGGTACCTACGAGCAGTACTTC

V: TRBV5-8
J: TRBJ1-5
D: TRBD1
size: -
CDR3: CASSPNRGNQPQHF
DNA: TGTGCCAGCAGCCCAAACAGGGGAAATCAGCCCCAGCATTTT

V: TRBV7-6
J: TRBJ2-1
D: -
size: -
CDR3: CASSYFKGRREQFF
DNA: TGTGCCAGCAGCTACTTTAAGGGGCGGCGTGAGCAGTTCTTC

V: TRBV9
J: TRBJ1-2
D: -
size: -
CDR3: CASSVDSGSTGYTF
DNA: TGTGCCAGCAGCGTAGATTCAGGCAGCACCGGCTACACCTTC

V: TRBV5-4
J: TRBJ2-2
D: TRBD2
size: -
CDR3: CASSPGVRGARTGELFF
DNA: TGTGCCAGCAGCCCTGGAGTGCGGGGGGCGCGCACCGGGGAGCTGTTTTTT

V: TRBV7-9
J: TRBJ2-7
D: TRBD2
size: -
CDR3: CSSSDGSSGISYEQYF
DNA: TGTTCCAGCAGCGATGGATCTAGCGGGATTAGTTACGAGCAGTACTTC

V: TRBV30
J: TRBJ2-3
D: -
size: -
CDR3: CAWSRGGGRLDTQYF
DNA: TGTGCCTGGAGCAGAGGGGGCGGGAGGCTAGATACGCAGTATTTT

V: TRBV30
J: TRBJ2-5
D: -
size: few
CDR3: CAWSVGGTQETQYF
DNA: TGTGCCTGGAGTGTCGGGGGTACCCAAGAGACCCAGTACTTC

V: TRBV28
J: TRBJ1-5
D: TRBD1
size: -
CDR3: CASRSDRTTNQPQHF
DNA: TGTGCCAGCAGATCGGACAGGACCACCAATCAGCCCCAGCATTTT

V: TRBV9
J: TRBJ1-1
D: TRBD1
size: -
CDR3: CASSVTGAGGTEAFF
DNA: TGTGCCAGCAGCGTAACAGGGGCAGGGGGAACTGAAGCTTTCTTT

V: TRBV6-1
J: TRBJ2-5
D: TRBD2
size: -
CDR3: CASSERGSFTKGGSGTRRETQYF
DNA: TGTGCCAGCAGTGAAAGGGGCAGCTTTACTAAGGGGGGTAGCGGGACGCGACGCGAGACCCAGTACTTC

V: TRBV21-1
J: TRBJ2-1
D: -
size: -
CDR3: CASSKWDRGVGGSSYNEQFF
DNA: TGTGCCAGCAGCAAATGGGACAGGGGAGTAGGGGGAAGCTCCTACAATGAGCAGTTCTTC

V: TRBV11-3
J: TRBJ2-1
D: TRBD2
size: -
CDR3: CASSASGRYEQFF
DNA: TGTGCCAGCTCCGCTAGCGGGAGGTATGAGCAGTTCTTC

V: TRBV5-1
J: TRBJ2-2
D: -
size: -
CDR3: CASSFRDVTGELFF
DNA: TGCGCCAGCAGCTTCAGGGATGTCACCGGGGAGCTGTTTTTT

V: TRBV9
J: TRBJ1-2
D: -
size: -
CDR3: CASSDTGFNYGYTF
DNA: TGTGCCAGCAGCGACACAGGGTTTAACTATGGCTACACCTTC

V: TRBV20-1
J: TRBJ2-7
D: -
size: -
CDR3: CSASWRSPGYF
DNA: TGCAGTGCTAGTTGGAGATCTCCTGGGTACTTC

V: TRBV19
J: TRBJ2-5
D: TRBD2
size: -
CDR3: CASSTTGTRVQETQYF
DNA: TGTGCCAGTAGTACGACCGGGACTAGAGTCCAAGAGACCCAGTACTTC

V: TRBV28
J: TRBJ2-3
D: TRBD2
size: -
CDR3: CASSLGLAGSTDTQYF
DNA: TGTGCCAGCAGCCTTGGACTAGCGGGGAGCACAGATACGCAGTATTTT

V: TRBV5-1
J: TRBJ1-5
D: -
size: -
CDR3: CASSLDGSLQPQHF
DNA: TGCGCCAGCAGCTTGGATGGGAGTTTGCAGCCCCAGCATTTT

V: TRBV7-2
J: TRBJ1-2
D: -
size: -
CDR3: CASSLGGFDRVYGYTF
DNA: TGTGCCAGCAGCTTAGGAGGATTTGACAGAGTCTATGGCTACACCTTC

V: TRBV7-9
J: TRBJ2-3
D: -
size: -
CDR3: CASSVQADTQYF
DNA: TGTGCCAGCAGCGTCCAGGCAGATACGCAGTATTTT

V: TRBV28
J: TRBJ1-1
D: -
size: -
CDR3: CASRVQGTSNTEAFF
DNA: TGTGCCAGCAGAGTCCAGGGCACATCGAACACTGAAGCTTTCTTT

V: TRBV6-1
J: TRBJ2-1
D: -
size: -
CDR3: CASSVNRVVGEQFF
DNA: TGTGCCAGCAGTGTTAACAGGGTAGTAGGAGAGCAGTTCTTC

V: TRBV18
J: TRBJ2-5
D: TRBD2
size: -
CDR3: CASSPRGGETQYF
DNA: TGTGCCAGCTCACCACGCGGGGGGGAGACCCAGTACTTC

V: TRBV6-6
J: TRBJ1-1
D: -
size: few
CDR3: CASSPKGETEAFF
DNA: TGTGCCAGCAGTCCCAAGGGGGAAACTGAAGCTTTCTTT

V: TRBV27
J: TRBJ1-4
D: TRBD1
size: -
CDR3: CVSSFGQGAEKLFF
DNA: TGTGTCAGCAGTTTCGGACAGGGGGCGGAAAAACTGTTTTTT

V: TRBV28
J: TRBJ1-2
D: -
size: -
CDR3: CASSLIVKGGYGYTF
DNA: TGTGCCAGCAGTTTAATAGTCAAAGGGGGTTATGGCTACACCTTC

V: TRBV5-4
J: TRBJ2-7
D: TRBD1
size: -
CDR3: CASSLAGTGLREQYF
DNA: TGTGCCAGCAGCTTGGCCGGGACAGGGCTGAGGGAGCAGTACTTC

V: TRBV11-2
J: TRBJ1-1
D: -
size: once
CDR3: CASSTDTPEAFF
DNA: TGTGCCAGCAGCACGGACACCCCTGAAGCTTTCTTT

V: TRBV19
J: TRBJ2-7
D: TRBD1
size: -
CDR3: CASGRDRGYEQYF
DNA: TGTGCCAGTGGCAGGGACAGGGGCTACGAGCAGTACTTC

V: TRBV7-9
J: TRBJ1-1
D: TRBD1
size: -
CDR3: CASSPRQGGEAFF
DNA: TGTGCCAGCAGCCCCAGACAGGGGGGAGAGGCTTTCTTT

V: TRBV5-4
J: TRBJ2-7
D: TRBD1
size: -
CDR3: CASSAPTGEDEQYF
DNA: TGTGCCAGCAGCGCCCCGACAGGGGAGGACGAGCAGTACTTC

V: TRBV15
J: TRBJ2-7
D: -
size: -
CDR3: CATSTDKLKSYEQYF
DNA: TGTGCCACCAGCACCGATAAGTTGAAATCCTACGAGCAGTACTTC

V: TRBV19
J: TRBJ2-2
D: -
size: -
CDR3: CASSPGWNTGELFF
DNA: TGTGCCAGTAGTCCCGGTTGGAACACCGGGGAGCTGTTTTTT

V: TRBV5-1
J: TRBJ2-5
D: -
size: few
CDR3: CASSLGGPQETQYF
DNA: TGCGCCAGCAGCTTGGGGGGGCCCCAAGAGACCCAGTACTTC

V: TRBV28
J: TRBJ1-3
D: TRBD1
size: few
CDR3: CASSDTGGSGNTIYF
DNA: TGTGCCAGCAGTGACACAGGGGGCTCTGGAAACACCATATATTTT

V: TRBV6-6
J: TRBJ2-4
D: TRBD2
size: -
CDR3: CASSRTSGSGGNIQYF
DNA: TGTGCCAGCAGTCGGACTAGCGGGAGCGGTGGAAACATTCAGTACTTC

V: TRBV29-1
J: TRBJ1-1
D: -
size: -
CDR3: CSVGTPPGNTEAFF
DNA: TGCAGCGTTGGCACCCCCCCGGGGAACACTGAAGCTTTCTTT

V: TRBV6-1
J: TRBJ2-3
D: TRBD2
size: few
CDR3: CASSGTSGIFPDTQYF
DNA: TGTGCCAGCAGTGGGACTAGCGGGATCTTTCCAGATACGCAGTATTTT

V: TRBV7-6
J: TRBJ2-3
D: TRBD2
size: -
CDR3: CASSLRGGAQSTDTQYF
DNA: TGTGCCAGCAGCTTACGCGGGGGGGCCCAGAGCACAGATACGCAGTATTTT

V: TRBV2
J: TRBJ2-2
D: TRBD2
size: few
CDR3: CASRGEGYTGELFF
DNA: TGTGCCAGCAGGGGGGAGGGGTATACCGGGGAGCTGTTTTTT

V: TRBV30
J: TRBJ2-3
D: TRBD2
size: -
CDR3: CAWSMLAGTTDTQYF
DNA: TGTGCCTGGAGTATGCTAGCGGGGACCACAGATACGCAGTATTTT

V: TRBV2
J: TRBJ1-1
D: -
size: -
CDR3: CASSGTVTEAFF
DNA: TGTGCCAGCAGTGGGACAGTCACTGAAGCTTTCTTT

V: TRBV4-1
J: TRBJ1-2
D: -
size: -
CDR3: CASSQAGPEDSHGYTF
DNA: TGCGCCAGCAGCCAAGCAGGCCCGGAGGACAGCCATGGCTACACCTTC

V: TRBV28
J: TRBJ2-7
D: -
size: once
CDR3: CASSSLAYGSGHEQYF
DNA: TGTGCCAGCAGTTCCCTAGCATACGGGAGCGGGCACGAGCAGTACTTC

V: TRBV19
J: TRBJ1-2
D: -
size: -
CDR3: CASSTTGTSRGYTF
DNA: TGTGCCAGTAGTACGACCGGGACATCGCGTGGCTACACCTTC

V: TRBV28
J: TRBJ1-4
D: -
size: -
CDR3: CASSLKIGREKLFF
DNA: TGTGCCAGCAGTTTAAAAATAGGGAGGGAAAAACTGTTTTTT

V: TRBV5-8
J: TRBJ1-2
D: TRBD1
size: -
CDR3: CASSYGTGFYGYTF
DNA: TGTGCCAGCAGCTATGGGACAGGATTTTATGGCTACACCTTC

V: TRBV7-8
J: TRBJ2-3
D: -
size: -
CDR3: CASSILSGGGRADTQYF
DNA: TGTGCCAGCAGTATACTAAGTGGGGGAGGACGGGCAGATACGCAGTATTTT

V: TRBV2
J: TRBJ2-5
D: -
size: -
CDR3: CASSEGGGGSSQTQYF
DNA: TGTGCCAGCAGTGAAGGCGGAGGGGGCTCCTCGCAGACCCAGTACTTC

V: TRBV5-5
J: TRBJ2-1
D: -
size: once
CDR3: CASSLPPGTGKYNEQFF
DNA: TGTGCCAGCAGCTTACCTCCCGGCACAGGGAAGTACAATGAGCAGTTCTTC

V: TRBV11-2
J: TRBJ2-3
D: -
size: few
CDR3: CASSLGGQYSTDTQYF
DNA: TGTGCCAGCAGCTTAGGCGGACAGTATAGCACAGATACGCAGTATTTT

V: TRBV18
J: TRBJ1-5
D: -
size: -
CDR3: CASSEDTNQPQHF
DNA: TGTGCCAGCTCCGAGGACACAAATCAGCCCCAGCATTTT

V: TRBV5-1
J: TRBJ1-2
D: TRBD1
size: -
CDR3: CASRPQGAPEANYGYTF
DNA: TGCGCCAGCAGACCACAGGGGGCCCCTGAAGCTAACTATGGCTACACCTTC

V: TRBV4-1
J: TRBJ1-3
D: -
size: -
CDR3: CASSFAEGSGNTIYF
DNA: TGCGCCAGCAGCTTCGCCGAGGGCTCTGGAAACACCATATATTTT

V: TRBV7-2
J: TRBJ1-3
D: TRBD1
size: -
CDR3: CASSLGPTGTGNTIYF
DNA: TGTGCCAGCAGCTTAGGTCCGACAGGGACTGGAAACACCATATATTTT

V: TRBV2
J: TRBJ1-1
D: -
size: -
CDR3: CASSIVNDWNTEAFF
DNA: TGTGCCAGCAGTATAGTCAACGACTGGAACACTGAAGCTTTCTTT

V: TRBV10-3
J: TRBJ2-7
D: TRBD1
size: -
CDR3: CASARDSSSYEQYF
DNA: TGTGCCAGCGCGAGGGACAGCAGCTCCTACGAGCAGTACTTC